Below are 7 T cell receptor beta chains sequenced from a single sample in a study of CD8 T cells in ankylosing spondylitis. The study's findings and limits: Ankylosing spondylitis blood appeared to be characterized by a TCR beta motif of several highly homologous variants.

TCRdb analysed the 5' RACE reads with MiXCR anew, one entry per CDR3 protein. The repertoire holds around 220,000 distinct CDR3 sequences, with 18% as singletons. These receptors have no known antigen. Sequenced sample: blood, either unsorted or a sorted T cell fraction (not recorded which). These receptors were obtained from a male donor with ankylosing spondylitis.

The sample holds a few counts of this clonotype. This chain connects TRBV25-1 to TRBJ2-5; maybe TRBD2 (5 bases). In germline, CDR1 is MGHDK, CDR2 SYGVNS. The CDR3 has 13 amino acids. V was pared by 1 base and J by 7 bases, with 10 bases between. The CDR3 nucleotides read TGTGCCAGCAGTGAATTACTAGGGAGGACCCAGTACTTC. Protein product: CASSELLGRTQYF.

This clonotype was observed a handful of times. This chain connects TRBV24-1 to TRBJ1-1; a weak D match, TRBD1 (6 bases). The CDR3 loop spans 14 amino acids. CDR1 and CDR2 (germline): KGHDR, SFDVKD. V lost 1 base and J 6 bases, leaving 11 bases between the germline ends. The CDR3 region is CATSDLPRTAEAFF. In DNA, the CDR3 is TGTGCCACCAGTGATTTACCTCGGACAGCTGAAGCTTTCTTT.

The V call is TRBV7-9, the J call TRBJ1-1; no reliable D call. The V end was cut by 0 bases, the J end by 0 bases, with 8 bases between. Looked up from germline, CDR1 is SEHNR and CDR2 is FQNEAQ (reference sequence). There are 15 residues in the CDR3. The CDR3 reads CASSLARTMNTEAFF. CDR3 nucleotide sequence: TGTGCCAGCAGCTTAGCGCGGACTATGAACACTGAAGCTTTCTTT.

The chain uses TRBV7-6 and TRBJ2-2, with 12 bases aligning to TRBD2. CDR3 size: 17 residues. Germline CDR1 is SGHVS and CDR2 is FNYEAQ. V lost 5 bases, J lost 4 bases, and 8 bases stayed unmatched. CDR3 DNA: TGTGCCAGCAGCCCCCTAGCGGGAGGGTCCTCCACCGGGGAGCTGTTTTTT. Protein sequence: CASSPLAGGSSTGELFF.

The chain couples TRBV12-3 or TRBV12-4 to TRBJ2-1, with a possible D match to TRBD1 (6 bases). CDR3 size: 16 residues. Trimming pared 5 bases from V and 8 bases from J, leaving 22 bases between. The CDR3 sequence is CASSRQDDPTGYEQFF. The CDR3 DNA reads TGTGCCAGCAGTCGACAGGACGACCCAACTGGTTATGAGCAGTTCTTC.

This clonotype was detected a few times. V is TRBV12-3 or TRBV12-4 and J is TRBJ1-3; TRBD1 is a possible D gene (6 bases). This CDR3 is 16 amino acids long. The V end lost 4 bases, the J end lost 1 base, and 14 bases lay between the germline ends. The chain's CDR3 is CASSYNQGISGNTIYF. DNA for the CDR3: TGTGCCAGCAGTTACAACCAGGGGATATCTGGAAACACCATATATTTT.

CDR3 residues: CASSPPLGSYEQYF. The CDR3 nucleotides read TGTGCCAGCAGCCCACCTCTAGGCTCCTACGAGCAGTACTTC. The J gene is TRBJ2-7, the V gene TRBV4-2; no firm D call. CDR3 size: 14 residues. Germline lookup yields CDR1 LGHNA and CDR2 YNFKEQ. V lost 4 bases and J lost 0, with 10 bases in between.